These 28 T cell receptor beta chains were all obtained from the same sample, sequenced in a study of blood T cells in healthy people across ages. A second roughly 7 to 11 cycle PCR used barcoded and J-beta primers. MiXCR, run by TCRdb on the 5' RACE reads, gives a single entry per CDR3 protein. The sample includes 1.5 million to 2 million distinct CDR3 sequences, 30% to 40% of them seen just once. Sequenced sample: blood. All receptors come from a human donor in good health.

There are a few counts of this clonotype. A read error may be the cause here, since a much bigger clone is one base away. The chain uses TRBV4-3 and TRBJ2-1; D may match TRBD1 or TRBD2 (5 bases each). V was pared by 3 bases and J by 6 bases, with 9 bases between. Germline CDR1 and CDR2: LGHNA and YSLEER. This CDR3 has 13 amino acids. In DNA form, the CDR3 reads TGCGCCAGCAGCCAGGGGGAAGGCAATGAGCAGTTCTTC. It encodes CASSQGEGNEQFF.

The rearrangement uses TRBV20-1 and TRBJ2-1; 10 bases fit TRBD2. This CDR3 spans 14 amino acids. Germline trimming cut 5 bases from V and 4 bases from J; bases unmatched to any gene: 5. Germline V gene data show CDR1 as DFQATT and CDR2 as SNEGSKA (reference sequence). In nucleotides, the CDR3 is TGCAGTGCTGAACTAGCGGGGATTTACAATGAGCAGTTCTTC. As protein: CSAELAGIYNEQFF.

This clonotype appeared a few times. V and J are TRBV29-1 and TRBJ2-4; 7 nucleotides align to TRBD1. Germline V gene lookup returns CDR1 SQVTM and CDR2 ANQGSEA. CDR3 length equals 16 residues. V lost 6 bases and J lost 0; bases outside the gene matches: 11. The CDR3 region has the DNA TGCAGCGTCTCAAAAGGGACAGTGAAAGCCAAAAACATTCAGTACTTC. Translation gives CSVSKGTVKAKNIQYF.

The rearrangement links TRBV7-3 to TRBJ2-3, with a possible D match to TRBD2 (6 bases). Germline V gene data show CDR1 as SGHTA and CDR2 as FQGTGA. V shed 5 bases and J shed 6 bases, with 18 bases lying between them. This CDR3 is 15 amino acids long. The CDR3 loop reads CASSPRGGSGDTQYF. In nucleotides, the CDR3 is TGTGCCAGCAGCCCAAGGGGAGGATCTGGGGATACGCAGTATTTT.

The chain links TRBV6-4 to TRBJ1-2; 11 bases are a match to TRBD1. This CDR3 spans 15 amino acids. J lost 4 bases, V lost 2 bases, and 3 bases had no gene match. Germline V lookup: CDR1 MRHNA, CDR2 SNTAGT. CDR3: CASSDPGQGVYGYTF. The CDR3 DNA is TGTGCCAGCAGTGACCCGGGACAGGGGGTCTATGGCTACACCTTC.

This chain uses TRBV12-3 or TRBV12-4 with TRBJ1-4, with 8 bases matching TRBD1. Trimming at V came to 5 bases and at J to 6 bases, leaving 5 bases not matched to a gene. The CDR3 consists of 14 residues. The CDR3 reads CASSATGDYEKLFF. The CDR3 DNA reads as TGTGCCAGCAGTGCGACAGGGGATTATGAAAAACTGTTTTTT.

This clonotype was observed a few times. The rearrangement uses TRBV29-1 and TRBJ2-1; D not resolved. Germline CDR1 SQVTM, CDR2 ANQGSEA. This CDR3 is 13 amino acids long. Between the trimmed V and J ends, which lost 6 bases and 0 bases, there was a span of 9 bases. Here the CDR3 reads CSVAFSSYNEQFF. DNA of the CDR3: TGCAGCGTGGCCTTCAGCTCCTACAATGAGCAGTTCTTC.

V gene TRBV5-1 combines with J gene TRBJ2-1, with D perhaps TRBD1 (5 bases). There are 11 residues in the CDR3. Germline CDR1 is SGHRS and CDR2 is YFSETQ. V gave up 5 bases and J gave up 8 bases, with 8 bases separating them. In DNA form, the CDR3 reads TGCGCCAGCAGATTACAGGATGAGCAGTTCTTC. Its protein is CASRLQDEQFF. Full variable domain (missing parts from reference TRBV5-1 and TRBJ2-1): KAGVTQTPRYLIKTRGQQVTLSCSPISGHRSVSWYQQTPGQGLQFLFEYFSETQRNKGNFPGRFSGRQFSNSRSEMNVSTLELGDSALYLCASRLQDEQFFGPGTRLTVL.

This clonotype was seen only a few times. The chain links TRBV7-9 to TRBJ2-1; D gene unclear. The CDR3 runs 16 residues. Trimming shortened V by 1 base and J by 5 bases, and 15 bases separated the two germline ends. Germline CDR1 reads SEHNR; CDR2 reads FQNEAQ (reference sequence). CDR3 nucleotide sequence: TGTGCCAGCAGCTTAGGGGCGGCGGTGCAGGACAATGAGCAGTTCTTC. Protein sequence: CASSLGAAVQDNEQFF. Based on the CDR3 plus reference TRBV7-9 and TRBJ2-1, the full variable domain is DTGVSQNPRHKITKRGQNVTFRCDPISEHNRLYWYRQTLGQGPEFLTYFQNEAQLEKSRLLSDRFSAERPKGSFSTLEIQRTEQGDSAMYLCASSLGAAVQDNEQFFGPGTRLTVL.

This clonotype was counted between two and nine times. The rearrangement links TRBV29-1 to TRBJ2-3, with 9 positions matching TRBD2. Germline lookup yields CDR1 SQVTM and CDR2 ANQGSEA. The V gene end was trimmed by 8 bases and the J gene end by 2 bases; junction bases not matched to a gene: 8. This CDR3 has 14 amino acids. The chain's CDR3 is CSLSGGPYTDTQYF. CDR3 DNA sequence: TGCAGCTTAAGCGGGGGGCCCTACACAGATACGCAGTATTTT.

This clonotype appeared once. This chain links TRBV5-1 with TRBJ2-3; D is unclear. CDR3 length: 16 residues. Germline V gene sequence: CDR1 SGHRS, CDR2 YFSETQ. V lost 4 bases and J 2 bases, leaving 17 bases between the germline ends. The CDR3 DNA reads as TGCGCCAGCAGCCTGCCACGGGCGGAGATCACAGATACGCAGTATTTT. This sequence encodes CASSLPRAEITDTQYF.

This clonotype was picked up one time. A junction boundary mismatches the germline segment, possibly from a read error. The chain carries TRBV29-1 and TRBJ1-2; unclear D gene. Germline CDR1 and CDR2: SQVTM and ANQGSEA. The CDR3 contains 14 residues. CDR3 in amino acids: CSVEGAGAVYDYTF. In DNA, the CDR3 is TGCAGCGTTGAAGGCGCAGGTGCGGTATATGACTACACCTTC.

CDR3 protein: CATSRGLAGATDTQYF. The CDR3 nucleotides are TGTGCCACCAGCAGAGGGCTAGCGGGGGCCACAGATACGCAGTATTTT. The chain has TRBV15 and TRBJ2-3, with 10 positions matching TRBD2. V was clipped by 1 base and J by 2 bases; unmatched bases: 3. Germline V gene sequence: CDR1 LNHNV, CDR2 YYDKDF (reference sequence). The CDR3 runs 16 residues.

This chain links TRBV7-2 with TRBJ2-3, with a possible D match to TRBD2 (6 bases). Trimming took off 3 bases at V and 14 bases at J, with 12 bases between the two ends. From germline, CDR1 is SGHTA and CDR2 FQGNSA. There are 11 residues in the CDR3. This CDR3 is CASSFGGVGYF. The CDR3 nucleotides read TGTGCCAGCAGCTTTGGAGGGGTTGGGTATTTT.

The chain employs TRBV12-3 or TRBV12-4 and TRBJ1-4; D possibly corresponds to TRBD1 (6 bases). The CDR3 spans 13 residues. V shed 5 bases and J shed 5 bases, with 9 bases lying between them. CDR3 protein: CASSRQVNEKLFF. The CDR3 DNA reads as TGTGCCAGCAGTCGACAGGTCAATGAAAAACTGTTTTTT.

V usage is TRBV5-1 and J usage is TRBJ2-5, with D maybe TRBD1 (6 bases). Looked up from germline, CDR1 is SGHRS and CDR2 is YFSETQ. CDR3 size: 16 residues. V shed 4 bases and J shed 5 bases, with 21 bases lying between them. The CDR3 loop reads CASSPSQQGVGETQYF. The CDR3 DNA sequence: TGCGCCAGCAGCCCCAGCCAACAGGGTGTGGGGGAGACCCAGTACTTC.

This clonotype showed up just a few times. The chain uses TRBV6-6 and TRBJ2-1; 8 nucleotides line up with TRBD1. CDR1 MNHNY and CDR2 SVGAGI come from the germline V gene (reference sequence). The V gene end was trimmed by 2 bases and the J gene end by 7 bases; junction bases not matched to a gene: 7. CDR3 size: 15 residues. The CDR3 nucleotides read TGTGCCAGCAGTTACAGCAGGGGGCTGTTGAATGAGCAGTTCTTC. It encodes CASSYSRGLLNEQFF.

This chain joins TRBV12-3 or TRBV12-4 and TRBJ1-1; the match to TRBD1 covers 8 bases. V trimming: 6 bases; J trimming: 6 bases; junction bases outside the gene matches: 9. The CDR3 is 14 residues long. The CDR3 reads CASSPDRAFAEAFF. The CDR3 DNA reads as TGTGCCAGCAGCCCGGACAGGGCTTTCGCTGAAGCTTTCTTT.

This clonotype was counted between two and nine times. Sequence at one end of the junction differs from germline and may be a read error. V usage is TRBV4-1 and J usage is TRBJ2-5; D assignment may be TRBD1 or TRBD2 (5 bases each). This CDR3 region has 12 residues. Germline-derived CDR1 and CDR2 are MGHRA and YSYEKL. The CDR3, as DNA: TGCGCCAACAGCCAAGTTGGGGGGACCCAGTACTTC. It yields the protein CANSQVGGTQYF.

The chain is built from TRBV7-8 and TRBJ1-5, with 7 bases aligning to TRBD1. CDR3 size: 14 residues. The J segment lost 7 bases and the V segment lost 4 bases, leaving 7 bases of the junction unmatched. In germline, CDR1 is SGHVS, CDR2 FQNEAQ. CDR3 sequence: CASSSQGVEQPQHF. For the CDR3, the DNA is TGTGCCAGCAGCTCCCAGGGGGTAGAGCAGCCCCAGCATTTT.

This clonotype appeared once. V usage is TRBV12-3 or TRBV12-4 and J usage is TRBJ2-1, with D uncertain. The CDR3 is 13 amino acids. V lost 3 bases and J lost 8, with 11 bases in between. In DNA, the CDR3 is TGTGCCAGCAGTTTGACTGGACGCCATGAGCAGTTCTTC. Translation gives CASSLTGRHEQFF.

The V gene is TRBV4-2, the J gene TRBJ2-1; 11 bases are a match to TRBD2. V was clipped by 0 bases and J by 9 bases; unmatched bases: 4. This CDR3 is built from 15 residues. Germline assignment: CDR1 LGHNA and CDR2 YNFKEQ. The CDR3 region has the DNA TGTGCCAGCAGCCAAGATGTCCTAGCGGGGGGTGAGCAGTTCTTC. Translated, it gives CASSQDVLAGGEQFF.

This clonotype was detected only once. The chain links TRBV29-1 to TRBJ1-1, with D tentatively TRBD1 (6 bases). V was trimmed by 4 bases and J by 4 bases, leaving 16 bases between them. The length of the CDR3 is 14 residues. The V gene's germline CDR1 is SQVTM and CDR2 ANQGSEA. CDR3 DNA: TGCAGCGTTGGGGCAGGGGACGGGGGCACTGAAGCTTTCTTT. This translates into CSVGAGDGGTEAFF.

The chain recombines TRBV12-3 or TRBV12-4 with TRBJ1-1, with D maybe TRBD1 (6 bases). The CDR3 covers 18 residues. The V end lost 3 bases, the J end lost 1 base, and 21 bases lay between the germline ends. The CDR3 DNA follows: TGTGCCAGCAGTTTTCGCTGGGTAGAAGACAGGCAGAACACTGAAGCTTTCTTT. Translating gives CASSFRWVEDRQNTEAFF.

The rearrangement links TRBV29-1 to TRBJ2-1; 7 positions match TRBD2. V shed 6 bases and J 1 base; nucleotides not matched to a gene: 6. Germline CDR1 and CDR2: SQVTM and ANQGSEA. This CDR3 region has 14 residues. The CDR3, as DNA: TGCAGCGTCTCCGGGCGGGGGTCCTACAATGAGCAGTTCTTC. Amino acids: CSVSGRGSYNEQFF.

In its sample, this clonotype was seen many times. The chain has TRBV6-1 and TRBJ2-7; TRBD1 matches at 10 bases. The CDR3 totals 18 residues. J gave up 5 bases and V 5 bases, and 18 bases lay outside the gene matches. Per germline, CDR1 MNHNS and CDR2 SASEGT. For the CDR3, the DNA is TGTGCCAGCAGTCCCAACCCCGGGACAGGGGTTAGACGCAACGAGCAGTACTTC. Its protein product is CASSPNPGTGVRRNEQYF.

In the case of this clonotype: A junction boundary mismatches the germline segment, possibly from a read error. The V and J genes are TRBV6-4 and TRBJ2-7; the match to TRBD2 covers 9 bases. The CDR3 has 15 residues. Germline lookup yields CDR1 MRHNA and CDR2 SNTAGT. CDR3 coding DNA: TGTGCCAGCAGTCCCGGGGCTAGCGGGACCTACGAGCGGTACTTC. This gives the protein CASSPGASGTYERYF.

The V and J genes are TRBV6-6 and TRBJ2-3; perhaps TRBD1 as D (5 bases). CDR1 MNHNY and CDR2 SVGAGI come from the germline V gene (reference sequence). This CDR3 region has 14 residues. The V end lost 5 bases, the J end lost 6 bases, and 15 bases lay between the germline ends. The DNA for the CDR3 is TGTGCCAGCAGTGACGGACAAGGATCGGATACGCAGTATTTT. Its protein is CASSDGQGSDTQYF.